This is a list of T cell receptor beta chains from one sample in a study of T cell responses to AZD1222 COVID-19 vaccine. Sequenced by immunoSEQ multiplex PCR; TCRdb stores in-frame clones only, minus some. Here the sample spans around 100,000 clones, around 87% being singletons. The sample consisted of peripheral blood, taken on day 0 of AZD1222 vaccination. Receptor source: an adult in good health. The CDR3 runs from the conserved cysteine through the conserved F or W. The D gene is left open where the match is weak. Where a row states a size, it is once, few, many or the class of an expanded clone; other rows omit it.

D gene	V gene	clone size	J gene	CDR3 DNA	CDR3 protein
-	TRBV6-8	-	TRBJ1-1	TGTGCCAGCAGTTACTGGGGGTCTCGGCCCCATATGAACACTGAAGCTTTCTTT	CASSYWGSRPHMNTEAFF
-	TRBV19	-	TRBJ1-1	TGTGCCAGTAGTTCGAGAGGGAGTCTTGAAGCTTTCTTT	CASSSRGSLEAFF
TRBD2	TRBV7-2	-	TRBJ2-2	TGTGCCAGCAGCCCAAGCCACTCTAGCGGGCGCACCGGGGAGCTGTTTTTT	CASSPSHSSGRTGELFF
-	TRBV5-1	once	TRBJ2-5	TGCGCCAGCAGGGTCCAAGAGACCCAGTACTTC	CASRVQETQYF
-	TRBV6-5	-	TRBJ1-3	TGTGCCAGCAGGCTCAGCCCTGGAAACACCATATATTTT	CASRLSPGNTIYF
TRBD2	TRBV5-4	-	TRBJ2-2	TGTGCCAGCAGCTACCCTAGCGGGAGGCGTACCGGGGAGCTGTTTTTT	CASSYPSGRRTGELFF
TRBD1	TRBV5-1	once	TRBJ2-7	TGCGCCAGCAGCTTGAATGGACAGGGACCCATTTTTACCTACGAGCAGTACTTC	CASSLNGQGPIFTYEQYF
TRBD1	TRBV5-8	-	TRBJ2-3	TGTGCCAGCAGCTTGCTTCTAACAGGGGGGACAGATACGCAGTATTTT	CASSLLLTGGTDTQYF
TRBD2	TRBV7-2	-	TRBJ2-2	TGTGCCAGCAGCCCTCTCGTGGCAGGGAGGGACACCGGGGAGCTGTTTTTT	CASSPLVAGRDTGELFF
-	TRBV9	-	TRBJ1-6	TGTGCCAGCAAGCCCCGGGGGGCCTTGGGAAATTCACCCCTCCACTTT	CASKPRGALGNSPLHF
-	TRBV7-9	-	TRBJ1-6	TGTGCCAGCAGCTTAGATCCCAGTCCTGGGGTTAATTCACCCCTCCACTTT	CASSLDPSPGVNSPLHF
-	TRBV18	-	TRBJ1-5	TGTGCCAGCTCACTCAAGGCAGGGTCAGAAAATCAGCCCCAGCATTTT	CASSLKAGSENQPQHF
-	TRBV6-2/TRBV6-3	-	TRBJ1-2	TGTGCCAGCAGTTACTCGTGGCAGGAGGGAAACTATGGCTACACCTTC	CASSYSWQEGNYGYTF
-	TRBV7-8	-	TRBJ2-7	TGTGCCAGCAGCCCCAGGGGTCACTCGCTCCACGAGCAGTACTTC	CASSPRGHSLHEQYF
TRBD1	TRBV10-3	-	TRBJ1-2	TGTGCCATCAGACTGGACAGGGCGAACTATGGCTACACCTTC	CAIRLDRANYGYTF
-	TRBV20-1	once	TRBJ1-6	TGCAGTGCTAGTGGGGGGGCGTTAAATTCACCCCTCCACTTT	CSASGGALNSPLHF
TRBD1	TRBV7-3	once	TRBJ2-2	TGTGCCAGCAGCCTCACAGGGGCCCAGATAACCGGGGAGCTGTTTTTT	CASSLTGAQITGELFF
-	TRBV5-4	-	TRBJ2-3	TGTGCCAGCAGCCCGGCCAGTGGGTCTAGCACAGATACGCAGTATTTT	CASSPASGSSTDTQYF
-	TRBV18	-	TRBJ1-1	TGTGCCAGCTCACCTTTAATGAACACTGAAGCTTTCTTT	CASSPLMNTEAFF
-	TRBV6-2/TRBV6-3	-	TRBJ1-5	TGTGCCAGCAGTTCAGGACGAGCTTATAGCAATCAGCCCCAGCATTTT	CASSSGRAYSNQPQHF
-	TRBV12-3/TRBV12-4	-	TRBJ1-2	TGTGCCAGCAGCCTAGGGGATGGCTACACCTTC	CASSLGDGYTF
TRBD1	TRBV10-3	-	TRBJ2-1	TGTGCCATCAGTCCCGGGACAGGGTACAATGAGCAGTTCTTC	CAISPGTGYNEQFF
-	TRBV12-3/TRBV12-4	few	TRBJ2-7	TGTGCCAGCGGACACATGAACTCCTACGAGCAGTACTTC	CASGHMNSYEQYF
-	TRBV6-2/TRBV6-3	-	TRBJ1-4	TGTGCCAGCAGTTACATCGGCGGTATGAGAGAAAAACTGTTTTTT	CASSYIGGMREKLFF
-	TRBV3-1/TRBV3-2	-	TRBJ2-2	TGTGCCAGCAGCCCCGGGGTACACACCGGGGAGCTGTTTTTT	CASSPGVHTGELFF
-	TRBV27	-	TRBJ2-7	TGTGCCAGCAGTTCCTACCCCAGGAACTCCTACGAGCAGTACTTC	CASSSYPRNSYEQYF
TRBD1	TRBV7-6	-	TRBJ1-5	TGTGCCAGCAGCAGCGGGACAGGAGGCGTTCAGCCCCAGCATTTT	CASSSGTGGVQPQHF
TRBD1	TRBV24-1	once	TRBJ1-5	TGTGCCACCAGTGATGGGGGACAGCACTATAGCAATCAGCCCCAGCATTTT	CATSDGGQHYSNQPQHF
-	TRBV5-1	once	TRBJ2-7	TGCGCCAGCAGCTTGGAGGGCGTGGGTTACGAGCAGTACTTC	CASSLEGVGYEQYF
-	TRBV4-3	-	TRBJ2-4	TGCGCCAGCAGCCAAGATCTTACCCCAGGGGAACCAAACATTCAGTACTTC	CASSQDLTPGEPNIQYF
-	TRBV4-1	once	TRBJ2-5	TGCGCCAGCAGCCAAGATCGGTCCCAGGGTGTCGGGGAGACCCAGTACTTC	CASSQDRSQGVGETQYF
TRBD1	TRBV5-6	-	TRBJ1-2	TGTGCCAGCAGCTTGGGGACAGGGGATCTTCGTGGCTACACCTTC	CASSLGTGDLRGYTF